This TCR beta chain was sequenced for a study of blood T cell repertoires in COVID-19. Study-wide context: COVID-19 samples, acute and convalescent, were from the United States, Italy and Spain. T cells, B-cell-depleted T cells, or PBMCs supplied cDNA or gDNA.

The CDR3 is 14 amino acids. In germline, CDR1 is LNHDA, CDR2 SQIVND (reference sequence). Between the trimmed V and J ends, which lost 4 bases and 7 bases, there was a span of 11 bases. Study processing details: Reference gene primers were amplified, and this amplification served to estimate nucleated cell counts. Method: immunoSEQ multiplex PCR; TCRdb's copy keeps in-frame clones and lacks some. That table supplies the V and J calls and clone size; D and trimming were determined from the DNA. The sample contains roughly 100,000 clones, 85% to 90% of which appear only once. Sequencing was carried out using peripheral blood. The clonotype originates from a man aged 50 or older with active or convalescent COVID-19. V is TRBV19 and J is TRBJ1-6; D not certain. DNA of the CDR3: TGTGCCAGTAGTAGACGCGAGGTAAATTCACCCCTCCACTTT. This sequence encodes CASSRREVNSPLHF. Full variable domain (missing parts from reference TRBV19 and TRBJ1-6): DGGITQSPKYLFRKEGQNVTLSCEQNLNHDAMYWYRQDPGQGLRLIYYSQIVNDFQKGDIAEGYSVSREKKESFPLTVTSAQKNPTAFYLCASSRREVNSPLHFGNGTRLTVT.